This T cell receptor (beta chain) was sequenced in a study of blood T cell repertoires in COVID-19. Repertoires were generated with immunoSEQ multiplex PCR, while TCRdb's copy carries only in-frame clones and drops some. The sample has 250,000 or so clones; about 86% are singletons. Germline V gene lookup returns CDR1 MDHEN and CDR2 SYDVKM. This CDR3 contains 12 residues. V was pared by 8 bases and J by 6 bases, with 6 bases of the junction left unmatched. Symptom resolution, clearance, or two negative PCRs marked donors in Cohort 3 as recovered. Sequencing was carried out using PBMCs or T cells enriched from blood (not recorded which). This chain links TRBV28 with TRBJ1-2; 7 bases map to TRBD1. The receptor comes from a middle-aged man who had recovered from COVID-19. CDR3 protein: CASSQQGNGYTF. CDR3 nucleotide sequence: TGTGCCAGCTCCCAACAGGGGAATGGCTACACCTTC.